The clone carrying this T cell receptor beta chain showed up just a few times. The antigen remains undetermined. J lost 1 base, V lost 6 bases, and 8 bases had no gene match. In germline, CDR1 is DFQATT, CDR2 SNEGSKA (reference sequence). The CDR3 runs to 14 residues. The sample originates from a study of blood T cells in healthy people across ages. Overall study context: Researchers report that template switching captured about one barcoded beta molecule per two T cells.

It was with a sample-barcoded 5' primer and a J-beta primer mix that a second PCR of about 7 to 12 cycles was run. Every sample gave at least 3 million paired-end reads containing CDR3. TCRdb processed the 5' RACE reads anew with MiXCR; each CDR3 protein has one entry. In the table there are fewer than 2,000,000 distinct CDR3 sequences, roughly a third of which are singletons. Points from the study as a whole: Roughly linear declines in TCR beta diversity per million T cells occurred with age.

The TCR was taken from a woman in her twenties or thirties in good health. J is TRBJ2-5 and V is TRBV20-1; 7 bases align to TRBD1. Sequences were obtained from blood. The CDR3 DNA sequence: TGCAGTGCAGGGGGCATTGGGGTCCAAGAGACCCAGTACTTC. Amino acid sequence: CSAGGIGVQETQYF.